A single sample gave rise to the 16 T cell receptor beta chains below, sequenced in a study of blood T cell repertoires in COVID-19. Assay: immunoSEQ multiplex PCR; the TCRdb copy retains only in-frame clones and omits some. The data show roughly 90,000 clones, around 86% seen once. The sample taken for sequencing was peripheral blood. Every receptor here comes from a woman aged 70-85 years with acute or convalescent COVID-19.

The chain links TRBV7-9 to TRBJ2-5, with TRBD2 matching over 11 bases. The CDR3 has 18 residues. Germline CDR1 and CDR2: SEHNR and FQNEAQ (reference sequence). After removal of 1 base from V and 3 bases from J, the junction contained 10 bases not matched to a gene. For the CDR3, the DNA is TGTGCCAGCAGCTTAGGTTCTTCAGGGACTAGCGGAAAAGAGACCCAGTACTTC. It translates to CASSLGSSGTSGKETQYF.

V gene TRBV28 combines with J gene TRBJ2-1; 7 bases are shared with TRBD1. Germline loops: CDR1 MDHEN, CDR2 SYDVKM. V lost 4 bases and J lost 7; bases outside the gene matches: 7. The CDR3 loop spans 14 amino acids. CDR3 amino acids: CASSSRQGKNEQFF. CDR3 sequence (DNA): TGTGCCAGCAGTTCGCGACAGGGTAAGAATGAGCAGTTCTTC. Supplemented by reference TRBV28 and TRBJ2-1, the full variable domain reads DVKVTQSSRYLVKRTGEKVFLECVQDMDHENMFWYRQDPGLGLRLIYFSYDVKMKEKGDIPEGYSVSREKKERFSLILESASTNQTSMYLCASSSRQGKNEQFFGPGTRLTVL.

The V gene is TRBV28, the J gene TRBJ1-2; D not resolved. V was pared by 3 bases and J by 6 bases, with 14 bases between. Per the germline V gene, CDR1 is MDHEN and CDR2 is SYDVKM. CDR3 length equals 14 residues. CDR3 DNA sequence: TGTGCCAGCAGTTTGGAGGGAGGCTGGGATGGCTACACCTTC. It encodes CASSLEGGWDGYTF.

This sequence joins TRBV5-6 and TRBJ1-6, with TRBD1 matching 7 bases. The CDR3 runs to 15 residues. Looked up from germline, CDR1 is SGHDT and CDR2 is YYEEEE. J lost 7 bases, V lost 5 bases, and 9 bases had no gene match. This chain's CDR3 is CASSPGGPVNSPLHF. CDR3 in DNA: TGTGCCAGCAGTCCAGGGGGGCCTGTAAATTCACCCCTCCACTTT. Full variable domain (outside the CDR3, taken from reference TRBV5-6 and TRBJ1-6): DAGVTQSPTHLIKTRGQQVTLRCSPKSGHDTVSWYQQALGQGPQFIFQYYEEEERQRGNFPDRFSGHQFPNYSSELNVNALLLGDSALYLCASSPGGPVNSPLHFGNGTRLTVT.

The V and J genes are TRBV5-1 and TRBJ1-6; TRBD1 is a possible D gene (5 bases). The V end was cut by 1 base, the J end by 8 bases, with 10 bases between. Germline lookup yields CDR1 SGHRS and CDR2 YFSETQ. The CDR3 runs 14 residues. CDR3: CASSLQGTDSPLHF. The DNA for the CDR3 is TGCGCCAGCAGCTTGCAGGGTACGGATTCACCCCTCCACTTT.

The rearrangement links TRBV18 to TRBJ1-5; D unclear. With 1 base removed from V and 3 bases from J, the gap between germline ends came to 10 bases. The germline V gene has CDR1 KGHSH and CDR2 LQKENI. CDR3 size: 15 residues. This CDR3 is CASSPQRIFNQPQHF. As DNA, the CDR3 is TGTGCCAGCTCACCACAGAGGATTTTCAATCAGCCCCAGCATTTT.

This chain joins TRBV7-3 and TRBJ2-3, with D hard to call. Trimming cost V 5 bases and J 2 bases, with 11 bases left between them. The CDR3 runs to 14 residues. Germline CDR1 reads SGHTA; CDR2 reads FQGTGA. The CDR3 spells CASSPFLVTDTQYF. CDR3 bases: TGTGCCAGCAGCCCGTTCCTTGTCACAGATACGCAGTATTTT.

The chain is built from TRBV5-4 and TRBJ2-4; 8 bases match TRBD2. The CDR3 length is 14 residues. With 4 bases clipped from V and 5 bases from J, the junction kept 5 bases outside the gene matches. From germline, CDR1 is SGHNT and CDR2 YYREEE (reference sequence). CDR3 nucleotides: TGTGCCAGCAGCCCCCCGGGGGGGCAAAACATTCAGTACTTC. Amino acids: CASSPPGGQNIQYF.

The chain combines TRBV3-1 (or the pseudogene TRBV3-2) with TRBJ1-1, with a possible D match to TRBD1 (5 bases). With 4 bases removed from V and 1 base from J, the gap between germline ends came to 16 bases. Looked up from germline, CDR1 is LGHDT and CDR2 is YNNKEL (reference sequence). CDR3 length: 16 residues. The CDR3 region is CASSPSIFGQNTEAFF. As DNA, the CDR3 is TGTGCCAGCAGCCCAAGTATATTCGGACAGAACACTGAAGCTTTCTTT.

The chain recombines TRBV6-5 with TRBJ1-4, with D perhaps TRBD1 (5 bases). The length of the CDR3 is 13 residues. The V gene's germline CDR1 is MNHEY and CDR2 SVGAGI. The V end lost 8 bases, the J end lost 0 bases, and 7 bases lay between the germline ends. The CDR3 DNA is TGTGCCAGCGGACAATCAACTAATGAAAAACTGTTTTTT. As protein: CASGQSTNEKLFF.

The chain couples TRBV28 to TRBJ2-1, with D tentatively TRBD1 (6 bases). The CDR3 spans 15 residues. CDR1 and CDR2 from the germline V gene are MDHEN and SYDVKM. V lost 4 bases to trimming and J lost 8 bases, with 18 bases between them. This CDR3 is CASSSRDTRTDEQFF. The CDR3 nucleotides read TGTGCCAGCAGTTCTAGGGACACCCGGACGGATGAGCAGTTCTTC.

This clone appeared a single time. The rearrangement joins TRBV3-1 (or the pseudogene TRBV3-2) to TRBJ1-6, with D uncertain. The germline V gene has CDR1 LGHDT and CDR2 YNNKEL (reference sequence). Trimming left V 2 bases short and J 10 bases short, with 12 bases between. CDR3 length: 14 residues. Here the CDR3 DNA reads TGTGCCAGCAGCCAAATGGGTATGGGCTCACCCCTCCACTTT. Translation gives CASSQMGMGSPLHF.

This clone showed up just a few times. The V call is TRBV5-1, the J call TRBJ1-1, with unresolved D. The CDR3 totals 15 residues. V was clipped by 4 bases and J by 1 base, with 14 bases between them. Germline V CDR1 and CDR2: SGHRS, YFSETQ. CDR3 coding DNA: TGCGCCAGCAGCCCACCCCGGGGAACGAACACTGAAGCTTTCTTT. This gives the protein CASSPPRGTNTEAFF.

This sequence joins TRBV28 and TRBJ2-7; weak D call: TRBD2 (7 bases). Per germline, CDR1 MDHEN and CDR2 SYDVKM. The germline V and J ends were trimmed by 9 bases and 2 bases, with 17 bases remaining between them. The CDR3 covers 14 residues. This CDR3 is CASQLPGGTYEQYF. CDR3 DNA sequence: TGTGCCAGTCAATTACCGGGGGGCACCTACGAGCAGTACTTC. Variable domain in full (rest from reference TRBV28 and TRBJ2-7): DVKVTQSSRYLVKRTGEKVFLECVQDMDHENMFWYRQDPGLGLRLIYFSYDVKMKEKGDIPEGYSVSREKKERFSLILESASTNQTSMYLCASQLPGGTYEQYFGPGTRLTVT.

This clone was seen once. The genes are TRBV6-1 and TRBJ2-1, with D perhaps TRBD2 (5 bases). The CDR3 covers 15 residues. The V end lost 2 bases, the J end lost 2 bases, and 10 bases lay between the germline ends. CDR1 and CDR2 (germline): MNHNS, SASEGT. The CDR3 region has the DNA TGTGCCAGCAGTGAACGGGGTAGCGCCTACAATGAGCAGTTCTTC. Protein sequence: CASSERGSAYNEQFF.

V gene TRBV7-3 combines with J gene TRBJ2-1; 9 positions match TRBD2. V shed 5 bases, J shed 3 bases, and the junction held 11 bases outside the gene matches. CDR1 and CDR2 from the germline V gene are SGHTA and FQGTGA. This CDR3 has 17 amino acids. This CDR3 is CASSPQASGEVYNEQFF. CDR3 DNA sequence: TGTGCCAGCAGCCCGCAGGCTAGCGGGGAAGTCTACAATGAGCAGTTCTTC. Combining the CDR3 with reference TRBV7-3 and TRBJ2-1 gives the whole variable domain GAGVSQTPSNKVTEKGKYVELRCDPISGHTALYWYRQSLGQGPEFLIYFQGTGAADDSGLPNDRFFAVRPEGSVSTLKIQRTERGDSAVYLCASSPQASGEVYNEQFFGPGTRLTVL.